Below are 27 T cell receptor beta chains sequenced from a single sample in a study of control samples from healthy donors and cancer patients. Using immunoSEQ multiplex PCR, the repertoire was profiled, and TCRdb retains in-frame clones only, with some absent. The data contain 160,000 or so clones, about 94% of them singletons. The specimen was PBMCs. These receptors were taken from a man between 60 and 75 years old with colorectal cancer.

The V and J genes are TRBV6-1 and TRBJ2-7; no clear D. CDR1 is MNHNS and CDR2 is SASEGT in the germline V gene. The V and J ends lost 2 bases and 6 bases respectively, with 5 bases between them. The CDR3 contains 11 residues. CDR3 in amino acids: CASSERREQYF. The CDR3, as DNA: TGTGCCAGCAGTGAAAGACGCGAGCAGTACTTC.

CDR3 loop: CASSPQGGAAKNIQYF. The CDR3 DNA follows: TGTGCCAGCAGCCCTCAAGGGGGAGCAGCCAAAAACATTCAGTACTTC. V is TRBV7-2 and J is TRBJ2-4; perhaps TRBD1 as D (6 bases). Germline V gene lookup returns CDR1 SGHTA and CDR2 FQGNSA. V lost 5 bases to trimming and J lost 0 bases, with 14 bases between them. The CDR3 consists of 16 residues.

The CDR3 coding sequence is TGTGCCAGCAGCTTAAGGGGACGGGGAGAAAAACTGTTTTTT. Protein: CASSLRGRGEKLFF. The chain employs TRBV2 and TRBJ1-4, with D possibly being TRBD1 (5 bases). Trimming shortened V by 6 bases and J by 8 bases, and 16 bases separated the two germline ends. The CDR3 has 14 residues. The V gene's germline CDR1 is SNHLY and CDR2 FYNNEI.

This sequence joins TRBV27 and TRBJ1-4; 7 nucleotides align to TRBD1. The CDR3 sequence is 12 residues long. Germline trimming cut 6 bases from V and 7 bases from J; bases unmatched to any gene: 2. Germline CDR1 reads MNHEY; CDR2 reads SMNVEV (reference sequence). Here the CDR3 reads CASRQGSEKLFF. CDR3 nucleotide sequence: TGTGCCAGCAGACAGGGGAGTGAAAAACTGTTTTTT.

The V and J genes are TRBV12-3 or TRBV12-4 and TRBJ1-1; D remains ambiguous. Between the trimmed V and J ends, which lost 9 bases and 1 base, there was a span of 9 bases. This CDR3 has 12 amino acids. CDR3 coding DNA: TGTGCCAGTAAGTATCAGAACACTGAAGCTTTCTTT. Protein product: CASKYQNTEAFF.

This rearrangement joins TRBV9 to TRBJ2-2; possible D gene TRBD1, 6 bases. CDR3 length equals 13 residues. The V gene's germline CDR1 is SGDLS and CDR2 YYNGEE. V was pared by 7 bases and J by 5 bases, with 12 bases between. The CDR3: CASPGTWTGELFF. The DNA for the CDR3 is TGTGCCAGCCCAGGGACATGGACCGGGGAGCTGTTTTTT.

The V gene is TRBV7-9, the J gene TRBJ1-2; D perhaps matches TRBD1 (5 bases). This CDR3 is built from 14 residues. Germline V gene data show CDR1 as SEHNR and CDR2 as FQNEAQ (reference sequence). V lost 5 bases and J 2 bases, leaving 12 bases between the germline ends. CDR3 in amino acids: CASSPGDGNYGYTF. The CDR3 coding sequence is TGTGCCAGCAGCCCCGGGGACGGAAACTATGGCTACACCTTC.

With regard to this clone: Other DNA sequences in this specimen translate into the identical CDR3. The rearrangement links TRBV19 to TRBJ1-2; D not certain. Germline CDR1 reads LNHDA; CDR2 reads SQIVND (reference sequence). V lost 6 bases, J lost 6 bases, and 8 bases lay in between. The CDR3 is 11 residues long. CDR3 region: CASSHRDGYTF. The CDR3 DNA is TGTGCCAGTAGCCACCGCGATGGCTACACCTTC.

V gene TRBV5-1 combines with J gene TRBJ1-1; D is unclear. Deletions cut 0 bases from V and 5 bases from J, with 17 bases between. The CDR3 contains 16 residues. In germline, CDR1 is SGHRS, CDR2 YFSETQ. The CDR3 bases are TGCGCCAGCAGCTTGGGTGGCCCAAGTCTGGGGACTGAAGCTTTCTTT. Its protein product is CASSLGGPSLGTEAFF.

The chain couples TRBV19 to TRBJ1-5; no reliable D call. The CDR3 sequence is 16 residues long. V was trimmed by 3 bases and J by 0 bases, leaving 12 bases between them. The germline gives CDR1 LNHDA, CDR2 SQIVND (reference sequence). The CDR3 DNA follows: TGTGCCAGTAGTATGGGGAGAGCGGTTAGCAATCAGCCCCAGCATTTT. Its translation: CASSMGRAVSNQPQHF.

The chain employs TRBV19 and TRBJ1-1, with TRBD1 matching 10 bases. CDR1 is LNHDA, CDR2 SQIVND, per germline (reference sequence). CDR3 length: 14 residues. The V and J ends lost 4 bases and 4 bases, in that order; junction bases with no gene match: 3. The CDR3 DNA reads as TGTGCCAGTAGTACGGACAGGGGGGGCACTGAAGCTTTCTTT. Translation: CASSTDRGGTEAFF.

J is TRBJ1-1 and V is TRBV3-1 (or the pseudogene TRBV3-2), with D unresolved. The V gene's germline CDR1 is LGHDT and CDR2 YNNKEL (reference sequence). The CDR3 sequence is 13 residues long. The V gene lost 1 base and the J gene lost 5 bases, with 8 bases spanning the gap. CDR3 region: CASSQGVTTEAFF. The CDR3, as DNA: TGTGCCAGCAGCCAAGGGGTTACGACTGAAGCTTTCTTT.

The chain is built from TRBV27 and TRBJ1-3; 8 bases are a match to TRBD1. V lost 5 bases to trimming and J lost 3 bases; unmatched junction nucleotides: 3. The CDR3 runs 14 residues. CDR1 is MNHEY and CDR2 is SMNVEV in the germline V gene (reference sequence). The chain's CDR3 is CASSVDRGGNTIYF. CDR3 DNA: TGTGCCAGCAGTGTAGACAGGGGTGGAAACACCATATATTTT.

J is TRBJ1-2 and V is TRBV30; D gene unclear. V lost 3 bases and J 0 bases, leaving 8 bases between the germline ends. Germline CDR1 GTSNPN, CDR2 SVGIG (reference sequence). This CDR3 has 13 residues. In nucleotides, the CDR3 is TGTGCCTGGAGCCCCCGGGCTAACTATGGCTACACCTTC. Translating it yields CAWSPRANYGYTF.

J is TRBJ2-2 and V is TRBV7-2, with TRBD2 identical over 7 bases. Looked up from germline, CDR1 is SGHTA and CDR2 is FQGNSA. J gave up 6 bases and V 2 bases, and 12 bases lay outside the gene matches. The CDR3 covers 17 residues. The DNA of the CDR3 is TGTGCCAGCAGCTTAATGATGGTGCAGGGAGGGTCCGGGGAGCTGTTTTTT. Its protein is CASSLMMVQGGSGELFF. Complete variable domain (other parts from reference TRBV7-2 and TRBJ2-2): GAGVSQSPSNKVTEKGKDVELRCDPISGHTALYWYRQSLGQGLEFLIYFQGNSAPDKSGLPSDRFSAERTGGSVSTLTIQRTQQEDSAVYLCASSLMMVQGGSGELFFGEGSRLTVL.

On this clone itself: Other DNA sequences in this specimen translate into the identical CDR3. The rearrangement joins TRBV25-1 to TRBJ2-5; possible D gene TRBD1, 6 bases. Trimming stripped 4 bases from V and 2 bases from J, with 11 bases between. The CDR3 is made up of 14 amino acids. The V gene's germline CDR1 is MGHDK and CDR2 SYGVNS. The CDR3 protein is CASSALRGQETQYF. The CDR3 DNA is TGTGCCAGCAGTGCCCTCAGGGGACAAGAGACCCAGTACTTC.

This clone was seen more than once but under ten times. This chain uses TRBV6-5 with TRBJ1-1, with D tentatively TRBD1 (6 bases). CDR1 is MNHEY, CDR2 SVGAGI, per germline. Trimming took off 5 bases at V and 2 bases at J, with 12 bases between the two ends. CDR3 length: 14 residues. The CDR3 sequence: CASSPGHLNTEAFF. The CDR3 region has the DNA TGTGCCAGCAGTCCGGGACATTTAAACACTGAAGCTTTCTTT.

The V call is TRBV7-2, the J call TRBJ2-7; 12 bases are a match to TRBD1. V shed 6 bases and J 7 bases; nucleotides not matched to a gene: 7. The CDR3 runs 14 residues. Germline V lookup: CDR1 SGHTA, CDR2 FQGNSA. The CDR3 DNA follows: TGTGCCAGCAGACCGGGACAGGGGGCGAGGGAGCAGTACTTC. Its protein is CASRPGQGAREQYF.

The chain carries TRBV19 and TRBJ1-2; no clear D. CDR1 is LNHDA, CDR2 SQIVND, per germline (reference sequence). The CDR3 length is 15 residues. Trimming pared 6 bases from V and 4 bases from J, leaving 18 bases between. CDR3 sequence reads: CASSTPVSRLYGYTF. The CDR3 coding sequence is TGTGCCAGTAGCACTCCTGTCAGCCGACTCTATGGCTACACCTTC.

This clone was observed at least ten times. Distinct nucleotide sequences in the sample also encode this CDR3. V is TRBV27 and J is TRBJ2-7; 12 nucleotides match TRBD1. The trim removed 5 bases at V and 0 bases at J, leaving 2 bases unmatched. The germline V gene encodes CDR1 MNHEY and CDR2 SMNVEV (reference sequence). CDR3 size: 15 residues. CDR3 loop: CASSMGQGASYEQYF. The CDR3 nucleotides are TGTGCCAGCAGTATGGGACAGGGGGCCTCCTACGAGCAGTACTTC.

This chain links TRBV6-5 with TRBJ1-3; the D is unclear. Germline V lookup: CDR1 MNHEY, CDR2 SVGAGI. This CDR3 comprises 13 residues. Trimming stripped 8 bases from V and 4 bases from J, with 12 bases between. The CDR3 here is CASGPLRGNTIYF. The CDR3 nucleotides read TGTGCCAGCGGCCCCTTGCGAGGAAACACCATATATTTT.

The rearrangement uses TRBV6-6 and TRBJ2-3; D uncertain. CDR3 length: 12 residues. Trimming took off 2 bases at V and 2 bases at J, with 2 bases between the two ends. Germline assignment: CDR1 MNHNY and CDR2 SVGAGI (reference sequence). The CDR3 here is CASSYPTDTQYF. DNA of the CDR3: TGTGCCAGCAGTTACCCCACAGATACGCAGTATTTT.

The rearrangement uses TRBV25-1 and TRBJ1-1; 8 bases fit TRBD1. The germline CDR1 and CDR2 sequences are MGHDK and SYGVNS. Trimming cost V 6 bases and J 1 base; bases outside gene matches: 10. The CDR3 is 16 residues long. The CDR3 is CASSGQGKVANTEAFF. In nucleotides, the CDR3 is TGTGCCAGCAGCGGACAGGGAAAGGTGGCGAACACTGAAGCTTTCTTT.

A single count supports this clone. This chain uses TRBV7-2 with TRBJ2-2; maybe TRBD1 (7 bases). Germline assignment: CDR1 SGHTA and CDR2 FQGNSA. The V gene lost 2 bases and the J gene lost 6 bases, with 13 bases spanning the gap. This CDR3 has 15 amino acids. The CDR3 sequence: CASSLMAGGSGELFF. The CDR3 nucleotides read TGTGCCAGCAGCTTAATGGCAGGGGGGTCCGGGGAGCTGTTTTTT.

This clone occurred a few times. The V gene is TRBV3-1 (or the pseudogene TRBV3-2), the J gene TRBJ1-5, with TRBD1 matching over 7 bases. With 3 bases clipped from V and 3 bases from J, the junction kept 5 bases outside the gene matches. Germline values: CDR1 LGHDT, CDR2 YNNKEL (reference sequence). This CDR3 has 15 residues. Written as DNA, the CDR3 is TGTGCCAGCAGCCAGATGACAGGGACCAATCAGCCCCAGCATTTT. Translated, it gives CASSQMTGTNQPQHF.

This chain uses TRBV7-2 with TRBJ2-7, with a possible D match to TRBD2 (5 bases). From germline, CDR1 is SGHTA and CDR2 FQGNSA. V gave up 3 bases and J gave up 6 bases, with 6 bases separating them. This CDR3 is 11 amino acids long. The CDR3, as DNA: TGTGCCAGCAGCTTCCGGGGCGAGCAGTACTTC. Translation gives CASSFRGEQYF.

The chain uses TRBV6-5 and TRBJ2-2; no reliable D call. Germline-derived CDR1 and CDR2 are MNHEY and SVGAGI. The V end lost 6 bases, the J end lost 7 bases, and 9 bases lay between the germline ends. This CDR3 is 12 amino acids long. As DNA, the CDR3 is TGTGCCAGCAGATTTGGGATCGGGGAGCTGTTTTTT. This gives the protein CASRFGIGELFF.